The rows below give T cell receptor beta chains drawn from one sample of a study of blood T cell dynamics during melanoma immunotherapy. Method: immunoSEQ multiplex PCR; TCRdb's copy keeps in-frame clones and lacks some. This table holds 12,000 or so clones, 88% found once. The sequencing used blood, collected from a patient treated with checkpoint blockade. These receptors all come from a human donor with melanoma. Both conserved end residues are part of each CDR3. D genes are given only for firm matches. The listing skips clone size in some rows; elsewhere it reads once, few, many or a size class.

j_call v_call clone_size cdr3_length d_call cdr3_nt cdr3_aa
TRBJ2-3 TRBV5-4 NA 12 NA TGTGCCAGCAGCCTCAGCACAGATACGCAGTATTTT CASSLSTDTQYF
TRBJ2-6 TRBV9 NA 18 NA TGTGCCAGCAGCCCCCGACAGTCCCCGAACTCTGGGGCCAACGTCCTGACTTTC CASSPRQSPNSGANVLTF
TRBJ2-5 TRBV5-5 NA 14 NA TGTGCCAGCAGGTGGGACCCCCAAGCGGAGACCCAGTACTTC CASRWDPQAETQYF
TRBJ2-1 TRBV7-3 NA 16 TRBD2 TGTGCCAGCAGCCACGCCGGGACTAGCGGTGAGGCTGAGCAGTTCTTC CASSHAGTSGEAEQFF
TRBJ1-5 TRBV6-5 NA 13 NA TGTGCCAGCAGCCCGATCCTGGGGAATCAAAAGCATTTT CASSPILGNQKHF
TRBJ2-1 TRBV7-2 NA 14 NA TGTGCCAGCAGCTTAGACGGTAGCAGGAATGAGCAGTTCTTC CASSLDGSRNEQFF
TRBJ2-5 TRBV5-6 NA 13 NA TGTGCCAGCAGCTTGGCAGGGGATGGGACCCAGTACTTC CASSLAGDGTQYF
TRBJ2-3 TRBV7-8 NA 19 TRBD2 TGTGCCAGCAGCTTAGGGCTAGCGGGGTCGATTTATATGAAAGATACGCAGTATTTT CASSLGLAGSIYMKDTQYF
TRBJ2-7 TRBV7-9 once 15 TRBD1 TGTGCCTCCAAAGCTCCCGGACAGGGCTCCTACGAGCAGTACTTC CASKAPGQGSYEQYF
TRBJ2-6 TRBV9 NA 16 NA TGTGCCAGCAGCGCTGGACAAGTCTCTGGGGCCAACGTCCTGACTTTC CASSAGQVSGANVLTF
TRBJ2-3 TRBV29-1 NA 13 NA TGCAGCGTTGTGGGGGGGCTCACAGATACGCAGTATTTT CSVVGGLTDTQYF
TRBJ2-5 TRBV4-1 NA 16 TRBD2 TGCGCCAGCAGCCAAGGACTAGCGGGACCTCAAGAGACCCAGTACTTC CASSQGLAGPQETQYF
TRBJ2-5 TRBV27 NA 14 NA TGTGCCAGCAGTCCGAGGAGGGCGGGTGAGACCCAGTACTTC CASSPRRAGETQYF
TRBJ2-1 TRBV4-1 NA 14 NA TGCGCCAGCAGCCAAGTCGGACAGTTCAATGAGCAGTTCTTC CASSQVGQFNEQFF
TRBJ2-1 TRBV7-6 NA 11 NA TGTGCCAGCTCTGGTATCCGTGAGCAGTTCTTC CASSGIREQFF
TRBJ2-1 TRBV7-9 NA 19 TRBD2 TGTGCCAGCAGTTCGATGTCCCTAGCGGGGGCTCGAAGCCTAAATGAGCAGTTCTTC CASSSMSLAGARSLNEQFF
TRBJ2-7 TRBV18 NA 14 TRBD1 TGTGCCAGCTCACCACCGGGGGACAGGGACGAGCAGTACTTC CASSPPGDRDEQYF
TRBJ1-5 TRBV19 NA 14 TRBD1 TGTGCCAGTAGTAGGGGACAGGGTAATCAGCCCCAGCATTTT CASSRGQGNQPQHF
TRBJ2-7 TRBV6-1 NA 16 TRBD1 TGTGCCAGCAGTGAAGCCCCGGGACAGGCCTCCTACGAGCAGTACTTC CASSEAPGQASYEQYF
TRBJ1-2 TRBV5-1 NA 13 NA TGCGCCAGCAGCTTGGGACAGAACTATGGCTACACCTTC CASSLGQNYGYTF
TRBJ1-1 TRBV30 NA 12 NA TGTGCCTGCCTGAGAACGGGGGCTGAAGCTTTCTTT CACLRTGAEAFF
TRBJ2-1 TRBV4-1 NA 15 TRBD2 TGCGCCAGCATCCCTGGGACTAGGGGCTACAATGAGCAGTTCTTC CASIPGTRGYNEQFF
TRBJ2-3 TRBV19 NA 13 NA TGTGCCAGTAGTATAGGGCTCGCGGATACGCAGTATTTT CASSIGLADTQYF
TRBJ2-7 TRBV2 NA 13 NA TGTGCCAGCATCGGAATAAGGGGCTACGAGCAGTACTTC CASIGIRGYEQYF
TRBJ2-7 TRBV11-2 NA 18 TRBD2 TGTGCCAGCAGCTCGGGAGGGGCGGGGCCAACGAGCTCCTACGAGCAGTACTTC CASSSGGAGPTSSYEQYF
TRBJ2-1 TRBV7-8 once 16 NA TGTGCCAGCAGCTTAGGTGGGGACTGGACCTACAATGAGCAGTTCTTC CASSLGGDWTYNEQFF
TRBJ1-5 TRBV20-1 NA 9 NA TGCAGTGCTAAGGAGCCCCAGCATTTT CSAKEPQHF
TRBJ2-7 TRBV5-1 NA 13 TRBD2 TGCGCCAGCAGCTTAAGGGGAGGGGACGAGCAGTACTTC CASSLRGGDEQYF
TRBJ2-1 TRBV11-2 NA 13 NA TGTGCCAGCAGCTTAGATCATATTAATGAGCAGTTCTTC CASSLDHINEQFF
TRBJ2-7 TRBV21-1 NA 14 NA TGTGCCAGCAGCAAAGTGTGGGCAGACTACGAGCAGTACTTC CASSKVWADYEQYF
TRBJ1-2 TRBV14 NA 15 TRBD1 TGTGCCAGCAGCCAAGATCCAGGGGGGGATTTTGGCTACACCTTC CASSQDPGGDFGYTF
TRBJ2-1 TRBV5-1 NA 18 NA TGCGCCAGCAGCGCGAATCCACAACAGGAGCGTTCATACAATGAGCAGTTCTTC CASSANPQQERSYNEQFF
TRBJ1-2 TRBV6-1 few 12 NA TGTGCCAGCAGTGACCAGGGTAGAGGCTACACCTTC CASSDQGRGYTF
TRBJ2-3 TRBV7-2 NA 14 NA TGTGCCAGCAGCTTAGGACTGGTTTGGGATACGCAGTATTTT CASSLGLVWDTQYF
TRBJ1-4 TRBV6-5 NA 14 NA TGTGCCAGCAGTTCAACGAGCACTAATGAAAAACTGTTTTTT CASSSTSTNEKLFF
TRBJ2-1 TRBV6-6 NA 15 TRBD2 TGTGCCAGCAGTTACGGGTCGGGGGGACACAATGAGCAGTTCTTC CASSYGSGGHNEQFF
TRBJ2-3 TRBV9 NA 13 NA TGTGCCAGCAGCCCATCCCCAGGGTATACGCAGTATTTT CASSPSPGYTQYF
TRBJ2-7 TRBV4-1 NA 16 TRBD2 TGCGCCAGCAGCCAAGCTCGACTAGCGGGCTACTACGAGCAGTACTTC CASSQARLAGYYEQYF
TRBJ2-1 TRBV13 NA 20 NA TGTGCCAGCAGCTTAGGCCTTTTGTTCGAGCGACCAGCAAGGTACAATGAGCAGTTCTTC CASSLGLLFERPARYNEQFF
TRBJ1-5 TRBV6-5 NA 16 NA TGTGCCAGCAGTTACTCACAGCCACATAGCAATCAGCCCCAGCATTTT CASSYSQPHSNQPQHF
TRBJ2-7 TRBV9 NA 15 TRBD1 TGTGCCAGCAGCGCGAGAGGACAGGGGGGATACGAGCAGTACTTC CASSARGQGGYEQYF
TRBJ2-1 TRBV5-4 NA 14 TRBD1 TGTGCCAGCAGCGGGGGACAGACAATCAATGAGCAGTTCTTC CASSGGQTINEQFF
TRBJ1-2 TRBV27 NA 15 TRBD1 TGTGCCAGCAGGACCCCGGCAGGGGGGGTACCTGGCTACACCTTC CASRTPAGGVPGYTF
TRBJ2-1 TRBV4-1 NA 17 TRBD1 TGCGCCAGCAGCCACCCTGGGCGGGACAGGGGGTACAATGAGCAGTTCTTC CASSHPGRDRGYNEQFF
TRBJ2-3 TRBV5-1 NA 16 TRBD2 TGCGCCAGCAGCTTGGGGCTAGCGGGGGGATCTGATACGCAGTATTTT CASSLGLAGGSDTQYF
TRBJ1-5 TRBV15 NA 16 TRBD1 TGTGCCACCAGCGCACCTCGGACAGGGGGAATTCAGCCCCAGCATTTT CATSAPRTGGIQPQHF
TRBJ2-5 TRBV5-1 NA 14 TRBD1 TGCGCCACCACAGCAGGGGGTTCCCAAGAGACCCAGTACTTC CATTAGGSQETQYF
TRBJ1-1 TRBV13 NA 15 NA TGTGCCAGCAGCTCGCTGACAGGCGTGGGCACTGAAGCTTTCTTT CASSSLTGVGTEAFF
TRBJ1-6 TRBV6-1 NA 16 NA TGTGCCAGCAGTGGGGGGGGAGACAGCCTTAATTCACCCCTCCACTTT CASSGGGDSLNSPLHF
TRBJ2-3 TRBV7-9 once 15 TRBD2 TGTGCCAGCAGCTTTAGACTAGCGGGCACAGATACGCAGTATTTT CASSFRLAGTDTQYF